This TCR beta chain was sequenced for a study of T-cell reconstitution after alpha-beta-depleted transplantation in children. This clonotype was detected ten times or more. Researchers prepared the TCRbeta library using unique molecular identifiers, the study reports. TCRdb reprocessed the PCR reads with MiXCR, giving one entry per CDR3 protein. This sample carries just under 350,000 distinct CDR3 sequences, under 20% of them seen once, and the ten largest clones take around two fifths. The trim removed 1 base at V and 4 bases at J, leaving 5 bases unmatched. Germline loops: CDR1 LGHNA, CDR2 YSLEER. This CDR3 is 16 amino acids long.

Sequencing was performed on PBMCs, mostly from graft donor cells, taken 360 days after TCRalphabeta/CD19-depleted stem cell transplant. The chain combines TRBV4-3 with TRBJ2-3, with TRBD2 identical over 10 bases. The TCR sequence derives from a male patient between 2 and 10 years old who had a stem cell transplant for acute lymphoblastic leukemia, so the T cells may come from the graft donor. CDR3 sequence (DNA): TGCGCCAGCAGCCAAGGCCCTAGCGGGAGTGCAGATACGCAGTATTTT. Amino acids: CASSQGPSGSADTQYF.